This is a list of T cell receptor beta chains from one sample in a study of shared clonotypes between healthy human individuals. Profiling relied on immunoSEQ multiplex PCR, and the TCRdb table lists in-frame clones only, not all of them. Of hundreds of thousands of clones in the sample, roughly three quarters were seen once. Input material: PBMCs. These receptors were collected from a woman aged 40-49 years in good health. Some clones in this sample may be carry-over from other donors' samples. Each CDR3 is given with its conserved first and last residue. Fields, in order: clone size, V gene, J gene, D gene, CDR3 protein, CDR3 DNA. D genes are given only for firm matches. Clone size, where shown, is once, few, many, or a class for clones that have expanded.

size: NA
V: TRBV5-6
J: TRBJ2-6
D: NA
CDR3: CASSWTVGANVLTF
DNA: TGTGCCAGCAGCTGGACAGTGGGGGCCAACGTCCTGACTTTC

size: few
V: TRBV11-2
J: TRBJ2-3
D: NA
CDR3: CASRQAGRKIDTQYF
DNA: TGTGCCAGCAGACAGGCGGGCCGGAAGATAGATACGCAGTATTTT

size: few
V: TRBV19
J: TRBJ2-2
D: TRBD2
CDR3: CASSTSGGELFF
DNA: TGTGCCAGTAGTACTAGCGGTGGGGAGCTGTTTTTT

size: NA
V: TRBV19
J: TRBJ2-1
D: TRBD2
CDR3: CASSIGLAGIVEQFF
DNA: TGTGCCAGTAGTATCGGTCTAGCGGGAATTGTCGAGCAGTTCTTC

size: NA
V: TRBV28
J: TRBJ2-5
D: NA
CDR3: CASSLPGLSETQYF
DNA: TGTGCCAGCAGTTTACCTGGCCTTAGCGAGACCCAGTACTTC

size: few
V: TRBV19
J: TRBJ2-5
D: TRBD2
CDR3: CASSRTSGAQETQYF
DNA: TGTGCCAGTAGTAGGACTAGCGGGGCTCAAGAGACCCAGTACTTC

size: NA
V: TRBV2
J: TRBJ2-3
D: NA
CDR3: CASSVSAFTDTQYF
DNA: TGTGCCAGCAGTGTATCGGCTTTCACAGATACGCAGTATTTT

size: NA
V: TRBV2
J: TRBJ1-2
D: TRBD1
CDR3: CASSTPRGRRGYTF
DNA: TGTGCCAGCAGTACCCCAAGGGGGCGGCGTGGCTACACCTTC

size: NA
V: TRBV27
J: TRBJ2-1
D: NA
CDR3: CASRPLASGNGLGNEQFF
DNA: TGTGCCAGCAGACCTCTAGCCTCGGGGAACGGGCTAGGGAATGAGCAGTTCTTC

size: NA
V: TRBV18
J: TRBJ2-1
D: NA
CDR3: CASSPPGSDNEQFF
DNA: TGTGCCAGCTCACCACCGGGATCGGACAATGAGCAGTTCTTC

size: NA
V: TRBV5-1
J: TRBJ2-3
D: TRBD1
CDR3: CASGTGGPTDTQYF
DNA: TGCGCCAGCGGTACAGGGGGGCCAACAGATACGCAGTATTTT

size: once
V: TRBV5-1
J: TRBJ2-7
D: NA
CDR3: CASSPQAGTYEQYF
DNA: TGCGCCAGCAGCCCACAAGCGGGTACCTACGAGCAGTACTTC

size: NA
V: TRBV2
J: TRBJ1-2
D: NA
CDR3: CASRAGQGRGYTF
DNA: TGTGCCAGCAGGGCGGGGCAGGGACGTGGCTACACCTTC

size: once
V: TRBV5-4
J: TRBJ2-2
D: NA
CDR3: CASRIVGTGELFF
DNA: TGTGCCAGCAGGATAGTAGGCACCGGGGAGCTGTTTTTT

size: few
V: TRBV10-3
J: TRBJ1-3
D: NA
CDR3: CAGGAISGNTIYF
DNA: TGTGCCGGAGGCGCAATCTCTGGAAACACCATATATTTT

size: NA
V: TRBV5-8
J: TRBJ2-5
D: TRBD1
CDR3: CASRNPGQGVETQYF
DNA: TGTGCCAGCAGAAACCCGGGACAGGGGGTAGAGACCCAGTACTTC

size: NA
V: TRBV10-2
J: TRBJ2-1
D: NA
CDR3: CASRGDLNYEQFF
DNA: TGCGCCAGCAGGGGCGATTTGAACTATGAGCAGTTCTTC

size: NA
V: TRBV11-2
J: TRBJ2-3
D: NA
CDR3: CASSLEHPAQYF
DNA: TGTGCCAGCAGCTTAGAGCACCCGGCGCAGTATTTT

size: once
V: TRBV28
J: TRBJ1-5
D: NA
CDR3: CASSPLIYQPQHF
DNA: TGTGCCAGCAGTCCCCTTATTTATCAGCCCCAGCATTTT

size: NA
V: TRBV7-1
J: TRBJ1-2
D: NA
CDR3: CASSLTVRGDYGYTF
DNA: TGTGCCAGCAGCTTAACGGTCCGCGGCGACTATGGCTACACCTTC

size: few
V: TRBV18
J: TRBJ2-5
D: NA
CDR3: CASSPPGVRGETQYF
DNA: TGTGCCAGCTCACCACCAGGGGTTCGGGGAGAGACCCAGTACTTC

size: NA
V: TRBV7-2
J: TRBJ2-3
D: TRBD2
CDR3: CASSLFAGGPTDTQYF
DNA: TGTGCCAGCAGCTTATTCGCGGGAGGGCCGACAGATACGCAGTATTTT

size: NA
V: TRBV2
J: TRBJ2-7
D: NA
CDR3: CASSLAARYEQYF
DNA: TGTGCCAGCAGTTTAGCGGCCCGCTACGAGCAGTACTTC

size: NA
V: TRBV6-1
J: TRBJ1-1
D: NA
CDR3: CASSPRGGWAEAFF
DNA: TGTGCCAGCAGTCCCAGAGGAGGGTGGGCTGAAGCTTTCTTT

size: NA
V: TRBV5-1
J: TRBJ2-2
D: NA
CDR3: CASSLGPGGELFF
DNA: TGCGCCAGCAGCTTGGGACCCGGCGGGGAGCTGTTTTTT

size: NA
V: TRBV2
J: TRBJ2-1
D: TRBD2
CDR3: CASSRREDGEQFF
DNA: TGTGCCAGCAGTAGGCGGGAGGACGGTGAGCAGTTCTTC

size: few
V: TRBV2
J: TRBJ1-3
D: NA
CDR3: CASGQGNTIYF
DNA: TGTGCCTCAGGGCAAGGAAACACCATATATTTT

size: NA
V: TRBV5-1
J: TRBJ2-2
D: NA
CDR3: CASSLEGGRAGELFF
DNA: TGCGCCAGCAGCTTGGAAGGGGGAAGGGCCGGGGAGCTGTTTTTT

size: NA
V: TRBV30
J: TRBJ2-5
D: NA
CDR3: CAWSRGQTETQYF
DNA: TGTGCCTGGAGTAGAGGACAGACAGAGACCCAGTACTTC

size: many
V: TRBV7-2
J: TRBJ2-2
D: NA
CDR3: CASSPTEHTGELFF
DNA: TGTGCCAGCAGTCCGACGGAGCACACCGGGGAGCTGTTTTTT

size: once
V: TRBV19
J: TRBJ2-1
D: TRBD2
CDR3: CASSIGRTSGRIYEQFF
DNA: TGTGCCAGTAGTATAGGTCGGACTAGCGGGAGAATCTATGAGCAGTTCTTC

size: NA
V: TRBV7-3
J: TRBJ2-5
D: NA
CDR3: CASSLRFDVQVEETQYF
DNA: TGTGCCAGCAGCTTAAGGTTTGATGTCCAGGTGGAAGAGACCCAGTACTTC

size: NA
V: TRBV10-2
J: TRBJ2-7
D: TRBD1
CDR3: CASRPTGSYEQYF
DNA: TGCGCCAGCCGTCCGACAGGGTCCTACGAGCAGTACTTC

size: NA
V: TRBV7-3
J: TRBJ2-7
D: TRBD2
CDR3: CASSPRTSGIHEQYF
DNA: TGTGCCAGCAGCCCCCGGACTAGCGGGATCCACGAGCAGTACTTC

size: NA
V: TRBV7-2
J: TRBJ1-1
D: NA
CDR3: CASSPPPDGNTEAFF
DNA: TGTGCCAGCAGCCCACCCCCGGACGGGAACACTGAAGCTTTCTTT

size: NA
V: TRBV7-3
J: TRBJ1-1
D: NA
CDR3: CASSLRGSSTEAFF
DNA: TGTGCCAGCAGCTTAAGAGGGAGTTCCACTGAAGCTTTCTTT

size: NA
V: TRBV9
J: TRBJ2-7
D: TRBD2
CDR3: CASSAGLAEMGEQYF
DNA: TGTGCCAGCAGCGCGGGACTAGCGGAGATGGGTGAGCAGTACTTC

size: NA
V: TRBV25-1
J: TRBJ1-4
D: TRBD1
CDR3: CASSAQTGGYVNEKLFF
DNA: TGTGCCAGCAGTGCCCAGACAGGGGGCTATGTTAATGAAAAACTGTTTTTT

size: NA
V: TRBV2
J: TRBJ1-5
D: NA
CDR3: CASSEVGASQPQHF
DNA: TGTGCCAGCAGTGAAGTGGGGGCCAGTCAGCCCCAGCATTTT

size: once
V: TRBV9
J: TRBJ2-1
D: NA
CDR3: CASSVEQRSSYNEQFF
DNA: TGTGCCAGCAGCGTAGAACAAAGGAGCTCCTACAATGAGCAGTTCTTC

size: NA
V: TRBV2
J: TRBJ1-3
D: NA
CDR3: CASSVGFGNTIYF
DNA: TGTGCCAGCAGTGTGGGATTTGGAAACACCATATATTTT

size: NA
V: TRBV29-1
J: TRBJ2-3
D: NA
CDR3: CSVVEDTQYF
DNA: TGCAGCGTTGTCGAAGATACGCAGTATTTT

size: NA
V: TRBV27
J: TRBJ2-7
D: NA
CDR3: CASSFSGNSYEQYF
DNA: TGTGCCAGCAGTTTCTCCGGGAACTCCTACGAGCAGTACTTC

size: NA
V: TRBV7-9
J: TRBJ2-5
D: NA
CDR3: CASSLVSVRETQYF
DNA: TGTGCCAGCAGCTTAGTGTCGGTGAGAGAGACCCAGTACTTC

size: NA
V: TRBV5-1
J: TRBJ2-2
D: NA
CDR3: CASRMGIPNTGELFF
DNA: TGCGCCAGCAGGATGGGCATACCGAACACCGGGGAGCTGTTTTTT